This T cell receptor (beta chain) came from a study of blood T cell repertoires in COVID-19. Looking at the study overall: Italy, Spain and the United States were the sources of the convalescent and acute COVID-19 samples.

The CDR3 sequence is 15 residues long. Germline CDR1 KGHSH, CDR2 LQKENI. V was pared by 3 bases and J by 1 base, with 10 bases between. Some clones are missing from TCRdb's copy, which holds only in-frame ones; the method was immunoSEQ multiplex PCR. The table shows approximately 230,000 clones, with approximately 86% occurring only once. The sample consisted of peripheral blood. The TCR sequence derives from an elderly man with acute or convalescent COVID-19. The chain carries TRBV18 and TRBJ1-3; D not certain. CDR3 protein: CASSPRVSSGNTIYF. In nucleotides, the CDR3 is TGTGCCAGCTCACCCCGGGTGTCGTCTGGAAACACCATATATTTT. The full variable domain, in which reference TRBV18 and TRBJ1-3 provide the parts outside the CDR3, is NAGVMQNPRHLVRRRGQEARLRCSPMKGHSHVYWYRQLPEEGLKFMVYLQKENIIDESGMPKERFSAEFPKEGPSILRIQQVVRGDSAAYFCASSPRVSSGNTIYFGEGSWLTVV.